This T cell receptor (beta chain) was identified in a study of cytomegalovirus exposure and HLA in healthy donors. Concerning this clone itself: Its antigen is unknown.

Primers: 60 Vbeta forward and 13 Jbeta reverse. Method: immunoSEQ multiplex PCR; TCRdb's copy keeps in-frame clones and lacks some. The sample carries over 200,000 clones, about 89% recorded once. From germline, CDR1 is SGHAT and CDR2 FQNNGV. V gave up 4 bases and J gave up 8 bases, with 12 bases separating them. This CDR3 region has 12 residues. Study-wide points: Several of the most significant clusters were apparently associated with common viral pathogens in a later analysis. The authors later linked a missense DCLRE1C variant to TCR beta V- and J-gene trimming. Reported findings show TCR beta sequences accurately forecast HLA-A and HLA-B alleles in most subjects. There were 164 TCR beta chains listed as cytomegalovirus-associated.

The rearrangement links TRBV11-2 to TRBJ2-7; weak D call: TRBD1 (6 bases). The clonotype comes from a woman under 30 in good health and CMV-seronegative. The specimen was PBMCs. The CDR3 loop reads CASSSNRVKQYF. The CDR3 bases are TGTGCCAGCAGCTCCAACAGGGTTAAGCAGTACTTC.